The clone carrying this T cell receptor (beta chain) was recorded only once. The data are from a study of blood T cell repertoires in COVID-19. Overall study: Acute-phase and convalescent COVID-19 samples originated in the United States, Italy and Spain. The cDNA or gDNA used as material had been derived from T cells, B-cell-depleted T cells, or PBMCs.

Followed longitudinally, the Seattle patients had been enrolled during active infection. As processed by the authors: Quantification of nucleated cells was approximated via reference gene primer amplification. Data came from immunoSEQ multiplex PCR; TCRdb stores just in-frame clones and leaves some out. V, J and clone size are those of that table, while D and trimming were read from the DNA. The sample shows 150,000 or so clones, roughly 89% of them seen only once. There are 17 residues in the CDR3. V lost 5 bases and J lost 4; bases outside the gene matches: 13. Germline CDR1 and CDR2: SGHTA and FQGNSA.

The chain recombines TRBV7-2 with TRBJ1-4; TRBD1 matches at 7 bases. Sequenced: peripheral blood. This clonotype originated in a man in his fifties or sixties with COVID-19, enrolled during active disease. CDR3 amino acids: CASSQDGQERFNEKLFF. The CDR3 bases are TGTGCCAGCAGCCAGGATGGACAGGAGCGCTTTAATGAAAAACTGTTTTTT.